The 9 T cell receptor beta chains below were found in one sample sequenced in a study of OX40 agonist ivuxolimab in advanced cancers. Libraries were prepared by immunoSEQ multiplex PCR; TCRdb keeps only in-frame clonotypes and omits some of them. Of 75,000 to 80,000 clones in the sample, around 94% were seen once. Material: CD4+ or CD8+ T cells sorted from blood, obtained in a trial of the OX40 agonist ivuxolimab. The receptors here all came from an adult with an advanced solid tumor such as melanoma, head and neck, liver or kidney cancer.

V is TRBV19 and J is TRBJ2-7; D gene ambiguous. CDR1 and CDR2 (germline): LNHDA, SQIVND (reference sequence). V shed 6 bases and J shed 3 bases, with 12 bases lying between them. The CDR3 consists of 13 residues. CDR3 residues: CASSLGPFYEQYF. As DNA, the CDR3 is TGTGCCAGTAGCCTCGGCCCATTCTACGAGCAGTACTTC.

This clone was counted a single time. The chain employs TRBV6-6 and TRBJ1-1; D is undetermined. Trimming removed 0 bases from V and 1 base from J, with 6 bases in between. The length of the CDR3 is 14 residues. CDR1 and CDR2 (germline): MNHNY, SVGAGI (reference sequence). The CDR3 nucleotides are TGTGCCAGCAGTTACTCCTCAGAGAACACTGAAGCTTTCTTT. This translates into CASSYSSENTEAFF.

This clone was seen once. This chain joins TRBV27 and TRBJ2-7, with TRBD2 identical over 9 bases. Looked up from germline, CDR1 is MNHEY and CDR2 is SMNVEV (reference sequence). With V trimmed by 7 bases and J by 2 bases, 9 bases remained unmatched. The CDR3 totals 15 residues. This CDR3 is CASNSGGLLPYEQYF. CDR3 coding DNA: TGTGCCAGCAATAGCGGGGGCCTGCTACCCTACGAGCAGTACTTC.

V gene TRBV27 combines with J gene TRBJ2-1; no clear D. V was trimmed by 3 bases and J by 10 bases, leaving 7 bases between them. Per germline, CDR1 MNHEY and CDR2 SMNVEV (reference sequence). The CDR3 has 11 residues. CDR3 sequence: CASSFGLEQFF. CDR3 nucleotide sequence: TGTGCCAGCAGTTTCGGGTTAGAGCAGTTCTTC.

The chain has TRBV9 and TRBJ2-7; 9 bases match TRBD1. Trimming removed 0 bases from V and 3 bases from J; junction bases left unmatched: 4. This CDR3 spans 15 amino acids. The germline V gene encodes CDR1 SGDLS and CDR2 YYNGEE. CDR3 in amino acids: CASSVGQGEDYEQYF. The CDR3 DNA follows: TGTGCCAGCAGCGTAGGACAGGGGGAGGACTACGAGCAGTACTTC.

The chain recombines TRBV27 with TRBJ1-1; 11 bases align to TRBD1. The germline V gene has CDR1 MNHEY and CDR2 SMNVEV (reference sequence). With 5 bases clipped from V and 6 bases from J, the junction kept 8 bases outside the gene matches. The CDR3 is made up of 15 amino acids. The CDR3 coding sequence is TGTGCCAGCAGTCCAGGACAGGGGGCGATCCCTGAAGCTTTCTTT. It specifies CASSPGQGAIPEAFF.

This sequence joins TRBV27 and TRBJ2-1, with 9 bases fitting TRBD2. The V segment lost 6 bases and the J segment 4 bases; nucleotides outside the gene matches: 10. The CDR3 totals 16 residues. Germline CDR1 is MNHEY and CDR2 is SMNVEV (reference sequence). CDR3 region: CASSPRALAGYNEQFF. CDR3 nucleotides: TGTGCCAGCAGCCCTAGGGCACTAGCGGGTTACAATGAGCAGTTCTTC.

The V call is TRBV11-2, the J call TRBJ2-4; possibly TRBD2 for D (6 bases). CDR1 and CDR2 from the germline V gene are SGHAT and FQNNGV. The CDR3 is made up of 15 amino acids. V was pared by 5 bases and J by 3 bases, with 14 bases between. CDR3 protein: CASSTVTGLKNIQYF. The CDR3, as DNA: TGTGCCAGCAGCACCGTGACGGGACTCAAAAACATTCAGTACTTC.

This clone was detected once. The V and J genes are TRBV7-6 and TRBJ1-1, with D perhaps matching TRBD1 (5 bases). The CDR3 covers 14 residues. Trimming removed 0 bases at V and 4 bases at J, with 9 bases between. From germline, CDR1 is SGHVS and CDR2 FNYEAQ. CDR3 sequence reads: CASSLAQGSTEAFF. The CDR3 DNA is TGTGCCAGCAGCTTAGCGCAGGGAAGCACTGAAGCTTTCTTT.